This T cell receptor (beta chain) is drawn from a study of blood T cell repertoires in COVID-19. Overall study: Samples representing acute and convalescent COVID-19 were sourced from the United States, Italy and Spain.

Authors' methods: For nucleated cells, counts were estimated from reference gene primer amplification. Method: immunoSEQ multiplex PCR; TCRdb's copy keeps in-frame clones and lacks some. V and J calls and clone size are those listed in that table; D and trimming were worked out from the DNA. In the table there are about 84,000 clones, about 83% of which are singletons. CDR1 and CDR2 from the germline V gene are SEHNR and FQNEAQ (reference sequence). The CDR3 sequence is 15 residues long. V gave up 5 bases and J gave up 4 bases; unmatched junction bases: 4. The sequence came from an elderly woman with acute or convalescent COVID-19. The sample comprised peripheral blood. The chain combines TRBV7-9 with TRBJ2-2; 10 nucleotides agree with TRBD2. The CDR3 loop is CASSVTSGATGELFF. For the CDR3, the DNA is TGTGCCAGCAGCGTCACTAGCGGGGCCACCGGGGAGCTGTTTTTT.